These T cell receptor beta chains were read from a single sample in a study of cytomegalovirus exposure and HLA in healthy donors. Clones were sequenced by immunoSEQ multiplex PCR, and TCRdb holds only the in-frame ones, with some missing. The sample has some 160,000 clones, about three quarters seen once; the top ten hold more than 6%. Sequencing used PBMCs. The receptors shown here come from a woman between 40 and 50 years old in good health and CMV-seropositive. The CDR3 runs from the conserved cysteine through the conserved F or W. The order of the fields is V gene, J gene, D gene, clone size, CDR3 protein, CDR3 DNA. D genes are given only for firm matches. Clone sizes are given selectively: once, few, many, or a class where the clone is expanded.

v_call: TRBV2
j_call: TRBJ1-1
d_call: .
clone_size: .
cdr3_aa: CASAGVDGEAFF
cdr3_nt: TGTGCCAGCGCGGGCGTCGATGGTGAAGCTTTCTTT

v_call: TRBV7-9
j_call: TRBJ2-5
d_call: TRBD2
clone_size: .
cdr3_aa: CASSLPAGGYRGETQYF
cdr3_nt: TGTGCCAGCAGCTTACCAGCGGGGGGTTATCGCGGGGAGACCCAGTACTTC

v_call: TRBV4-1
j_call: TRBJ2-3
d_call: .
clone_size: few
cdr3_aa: CASSQGQSGRSTDTQYF
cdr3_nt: TGCGCCAGCAGCCAGGGCCAGAGCGGGCGTAGCACAGATACGCAGTATTTT

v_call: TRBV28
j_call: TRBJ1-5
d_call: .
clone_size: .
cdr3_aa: CASSRTGRGNQPQHF
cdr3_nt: TGTGCCAGCAGTCGAACAGGGAGAGGCAATCAGCCCCAGCATTTT

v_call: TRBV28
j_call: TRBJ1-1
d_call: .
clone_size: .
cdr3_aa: CASSLRTAQNTEAFF
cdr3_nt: TGTGCCAGCAGTTTACGGACAGCCCAAAACACTGAAGCTTTCTTT

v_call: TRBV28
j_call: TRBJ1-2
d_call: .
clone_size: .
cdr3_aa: CASSSTRIPNKTYGYTF
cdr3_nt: TGTGCCAGCAGTTCTACCCGAATACCGAACAAGACATATGGCTACACCTTC

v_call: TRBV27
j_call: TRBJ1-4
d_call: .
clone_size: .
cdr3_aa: CASSLRGLAAEKLFF
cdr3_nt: TGTGCCAGCAGTTTAAGAGGGCTGGCGGCGGAAAAACTGTTTTTT

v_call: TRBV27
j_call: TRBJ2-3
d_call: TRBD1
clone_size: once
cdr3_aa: CASSLRDRTSADTQYF
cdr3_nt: TGTGCCAGCAGTTTACGGGACAGGACGTCGGCAGATACGCAGTATTTT

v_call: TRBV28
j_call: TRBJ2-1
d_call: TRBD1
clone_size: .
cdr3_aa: CASSLVTGPEQFF
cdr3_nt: TGTGCCAGCAGTTTGGTGACAGGGCCGGAGCAGTTCTTC

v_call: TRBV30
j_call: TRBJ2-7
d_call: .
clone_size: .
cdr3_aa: CADFPQGFVDEQYF
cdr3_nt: TGTGCCGACTTCCCCCAGGGGTTCGTGGACGAGCAGTACTTC

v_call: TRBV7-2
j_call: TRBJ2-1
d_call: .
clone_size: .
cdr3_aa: CASSGHPRGNEQFF
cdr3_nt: TGTGCCAGCAGCGGACACCCGCGGGGCAATGAGCAGTTCTTC

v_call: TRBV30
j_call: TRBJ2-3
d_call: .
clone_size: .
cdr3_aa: CAWRGLGALLTGTQYF
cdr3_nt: TGTGCCTGGAGGGGGTTAGGGGCTCTTTTGACGGGTACGCAGTATTTT

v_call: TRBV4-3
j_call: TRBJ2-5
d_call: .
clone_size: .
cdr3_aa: CASSQGVQGGTQYF
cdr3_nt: TGCGCCAGCAGCCAAGGAGTCCAGGGGGGGACCCAGTACTTC

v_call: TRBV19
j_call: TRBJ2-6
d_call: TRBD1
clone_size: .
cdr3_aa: CASSILGQDVVLTF
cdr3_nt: TGTGCCAGTAGTATACTTGGACAGGATGTCGTCCTGACTTTC

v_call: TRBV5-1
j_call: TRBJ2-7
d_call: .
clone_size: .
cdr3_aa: CASSLLGDYEQYF
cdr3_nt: TGCGCCAGCAGCTTGTTAGGGGACTACGAGCAGTACTTC

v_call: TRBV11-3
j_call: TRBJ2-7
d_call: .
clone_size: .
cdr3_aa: CASSLNPNYEQYF
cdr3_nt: TGTGCCAGCAGCCTAAACCCAAACTACGAGCAGTACTTC

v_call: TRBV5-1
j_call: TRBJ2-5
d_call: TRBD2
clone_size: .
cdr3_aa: CASSLLAGEETQYF
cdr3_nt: TGCGCCAGCAGCCTACTAGCGGGGGAAGAGACCCAGTACTTC

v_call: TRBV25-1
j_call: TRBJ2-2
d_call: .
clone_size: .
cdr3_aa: CASRQGSNTGELFF
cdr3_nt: TGTGCCAGCAGACAGGGCTCGAACACCGGGGAGCTGTTTTTT

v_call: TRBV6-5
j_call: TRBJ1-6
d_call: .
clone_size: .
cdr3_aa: CASSYSTGGGKSLHF
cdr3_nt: TGTGCCAGCAGTTACTCGACAGGAGGAGGAAAGTCCCTCCACTTT

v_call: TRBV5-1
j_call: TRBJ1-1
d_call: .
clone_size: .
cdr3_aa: CASSLGLLSMNTEAFF
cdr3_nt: TGCGCCAGCAGCTTGGGCCTACTGAGCATGAACACTGAAGCTTTCTTT

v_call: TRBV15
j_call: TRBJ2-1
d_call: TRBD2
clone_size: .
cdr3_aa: CATSRVSWTSGGEINEQFF
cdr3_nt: TGTGCCACCAGCAGAGTATCCTGGACTAGCGGGGGGGAAATAAATGAGCAGTTCTTC

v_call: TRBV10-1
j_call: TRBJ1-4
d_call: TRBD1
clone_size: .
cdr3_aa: CASALGQAPTTNEKLFF
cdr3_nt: TGCGCCAGCGCCCTGGGACAGGCACCCACAACTAATGAAAAACTGTTTTTT

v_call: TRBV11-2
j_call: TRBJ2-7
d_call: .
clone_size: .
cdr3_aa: CASSLGGVGGNYYEQYF
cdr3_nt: TGTGCCAGCAGCTTAGGAGGGGTTGGAGGGAACTACTACGAGCAGTACTTC

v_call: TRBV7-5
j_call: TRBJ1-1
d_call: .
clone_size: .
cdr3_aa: CARSLFCLERRPNTEAFF
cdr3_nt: TGTGCCAGAAGCTTATTCTGCTTGGAGCGGCGGCCGAACACTGAAGCTTTCTTT

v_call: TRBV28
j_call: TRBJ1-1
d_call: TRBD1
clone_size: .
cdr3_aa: CASSPLFGQGGNTEAFF
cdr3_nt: TGTGCCAGCAGTCCTCTATTCGGACAGGGTGGGAACACTGAAGCTTTCTTT

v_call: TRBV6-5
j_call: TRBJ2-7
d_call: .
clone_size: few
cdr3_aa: CASTRGYTQYF
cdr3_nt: TGTGCCAGCACCCGCGGGTACACGCAGTACTTC

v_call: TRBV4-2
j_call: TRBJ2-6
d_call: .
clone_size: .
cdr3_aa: CASSQELGGTGANVLTF
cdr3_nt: TGTGCCAGCAGCCAAGAGCTAGGAGGGACTGGGGCCAACGTCCTGACTTTC